The 10 T cell receptor beta chains listed next were all sequenced from one sample in a study of T cell responses to AZD1222 COVID-19 vaccine. Method: immunoSEQ multiplex PCR; TCRdb's copy keeps in-frame clones and lacks some. In the table there are over 100,000 clones, approximately 90% of which are singletons. The sequencing used peripheral blood, collected on day 0 of AZD1222 vaccination. These receptors were taken from an adult in good health.

About this clone: The limits of the CDR3 on the DNA are not certain, so only TCRdb's listed CDR3 is given. The chain links TRBV9 to TRBJ2-1; whether TRBD1, the table's D call, matches the DNA was not checked. Germline CDR1 reads SGDLS; CDR2 reads YYNGEE. The CDR3 is 14 amino acids long, termini counted. CDR3 sequence: CASSVGGGTGVKFF.

The chain is built from TRBV4-2 and TRBJ1-1; 8 nucleotides line up with TRBD1. The junction had 2 bases not matched to a gene; V was cut back by 4 bases and J by 1 base. Per the germline V gene, CDR1 is LGHNA and CDR2 is YNFKEQ. The CDR3 spans 14 residues. CDR3 sequence: CASSLGQENTEAFF. The CDR3 nucleotides read TGTGCCAGCAGCCTGGGACAGGAGAACACTGAAGCTTTCTTT.

CDR3 DNA: TGTGCCAGCAGTGATGGCCCGGGGGGAGTAGGGGCTGAAGCTTTCTTT. This encodes CASSDGPGGVGAEAFF. The rearrangement uses TRBV6-1 and TRBJ1-1; possible D gene TRBD1, 5 bases. The CDR3 is 16 residues long. Germline assignment: CDR1 MNHNS and CDR2 SASEGT. Trimming removed 3 bases at V and 6 bases at J, with 20 bases between.

The V and J genes are TRBV7-8 and TRBJ1-1; D is uncertain. V shed 6 bases and J shed 1 base, with 6 bases lying between them. CDR1 SGHVS and CDR2 FQNEAQ come from the germline V gene. The CDR3 is made up of 12 amino acids. This CDR3 reads CASSAGNTEAFF. The CDR3 bases are TGTGCCAGCAGTGCAGGGAACACTGAAGCTTTCTTT.

The V call is TRBV12-3 or TRBV12-4, the J call TRBJ1-2; TRBD1 matches 7 bases. Trimming took 3 bases from V and 4 from J; bases not matched to a gene: 2. This CDR3 has 13 amino acids. DNA for the CDR3: TGTGCCAGCAGTTTGAGACAGGGCTATGGCTACACCTTC. Residues: CASSLRQGYGYTF.

The sample holds one count of this clone. The chain joins TRBV13 to TRBJ2-7; 12 positions agree with TRBD1. CDR3 length: 15 amino acids. Germline lookup yields CDR1 PRHDT and CDR2 FYEKMQ (reference sequence). V was clipped by 5 bases and J by 4 bases; unmatched bases: 6. In nucleotides, the CDR3 is TGTGCCAGCAGCCGCCCGGGACAGGGGGCATACGAGCAGTACTTC. This encodes CASSRPGQGAYEQYF.

The rearrangement links TRBV5-6 to TRBJ1-1, with TRBD1 matching 12 bases. This CDR3 comprises 16 residues. The germline CDR1 and CDR2 sequences are SGHDT and YYEEEE. Losses at the gene ends were 3 bases for V and 0 bases for J; bases not matched to a gene: 3. Here the CDR3 DNA reads TGTGCCAGCAGCTGGGACAGGGGGCTTATGAACACTGAAGCTTTCTTT. Translating it yields CASSWDRGLMNTEAFF.

This chain joins TRBV2 and TRBJ2-2; D is unresolved. Germline CDR1 is SNHLY and CDR2 is FYNNEI. This CDR3 has 14 residues. V lost 7 bases and J lost 0, with 9 bases in between. CDR3 amino acids: CASNEVPNTGELFF. The CDR3 DNA is TGTGCCAGCAATGAGGTCCCGAACACCGGGGAGCTGTTTTTT. Together with reference TRBV2 and TRBJ2-2, the CDR3 gives the full variable domain: EPEVTQTPSHQVTQMGQEVILRCVPISNHLYFYWYRQILGQKVEFLVSFYNNEISEKSEIFDDQFSVERPDGSNFTLKIRSTKLEDSAMYFCASNEVPNTGELFFGEGSRLTVL.

The chain links TRBV12-3 or TRBV12-4 to TRBJ1-2; D possibly corresponds to TRBD1 (5 bases). The CDR3 is 12 amino acids. V gave up 7 bases and J gave up 2 bases, with 8 bases separating them. As DNA, the CDR3 is TGTGCCAGCAACCGACAGAACTATGGCTACACCTTC. This encodes CASNRQNYGYTF.

The chain uses TRBV3-1 (or the pseudogene TRBV3-2) and TRBJ2-1; D ambiguous. CDR1 and CDR2 from the germline V gene are LGHDT and YNNKEL (reference sequence). CDR3 length: 13 amino acids. The V end lost 2 bases, the J end lost 8 bases, and 10 bases lay between the germline ends. CDR3 in DNA: TGTGCCAGCAGCCAACGAGGTGGCGATGAGCAGTTCTTC. Translation gives CASSQRGGDEQFF.